Below are 32 T cell receptor beta chains sequenced from a single sample in a study of molecular identifiers for immune sequencing clone quantification. TCRdb reprocessed the PCR reads with MiXCR, giving one entry per CDR3 protein. The sample lists under 350,000 distinct CDR3 sequences; roughly a quarter were seen once. Material: naive CD8+ T cells from blood, with Jurkat cell RNA spiked in. The subset was: FACS-sorted CD8+CD4-CCR7+CD45RA+ naive T cells. The receptors shown here come from a human donor in good health. Some libraries in this study had Jurkat cell RNA spiked in.

For this clonotype: A much larger clonotype is one base distant, so this may be a read error. V is TRBV20-1 and J is TRBJ2-3, with no clear D. Germline V gene data show CDR1 as DFQATT and CDR2 as SNEGSKA (reference sequence). The CDR3 has 15 amino acids. The CDR3: CSAGDRLIPTDTQYF. As DNA, the CDR3 is TGCAGTGCTGGAGATCGTCTAATCCCCACAGATACGCAGTATTTT.

There are many counts of this clonotype. This chain links TRBV29-1 with TRBJ2-7; D gene unclear. Germline values: CDR1 SQVTM, CDR2 ANQGSEA. V shed 6 bases and J shed 3 bases, with 12 bases lying between them. The CDR3 is made up of 12 amino acids. Here the CDR3 reads CSVPGPGYEQYF. The DNA of the CDR3 is TGCAGCGTCCCTGGCCCCGGCTACGAGCAGTACTTC.

A note on this clonotype: It may be a read error: a sequence one base away is much more abundant. The rearrangement joins TRBV19 to TRBJ1-5; TRBD1 aligns across 8 bases. CDR3 length: 19 amino acids. The germline CDR1 and CDR2 sequences are LNHDA and SQIVND (reference sequence). The CDR3 nucleotides are TGTGCCAATCCGAACCCTCAGGGACAGGCGAAAGATAGCAGTCAGCCCCAGCATTTT. As protein: CANPNPQGQAKDSSQPQHF.

J is TRBJ2-1 and V is TRBV11-2; D is uncertain. The V gene lost 0 bases and the J gene lost 2 bases, with 11 bases spanning the gap. Germline V lookup: CDR1 SGHAT, CDR2 FQNNGV. This CDR3 spans 16 amino acids. CDR3 in amino acids: CASSLDKLSPYNEQFF. Here the CDR3 DNA reads TGTGCCAGCAGCTTAGATAAGTTATCCCCCTACAATGAGCAGTTCTTC.

A remark on this clonotype: The junction departs from germline at one end; a sequencing error may be responsible. V is TRBV4-2 and J is TRBJ2-7; 8 bases align to TRBD1. This CDR3 spans 15 amino acids. Germline assignment: CDR1 LGHNA and CDR2 YNFKEQ. CDR3 residues: CASSQETGATYEHYF. CDR3 in DNA: TGTGCCAGCAGCCAGGAGACAGGGGCAACCTACGAGCACTACTTC.

V gene TRBV20-1 combines with J gene TRBJ1-1, with TRBD1 matching over 8 bases. The germline gives CDR1 DFQATT, CDR2 SNEGSKA (reference sequence). Trimming at V came to 0 bases and at J to 3 bases, leaving 6 bases not matched to a gene. This CDR3 contains 15 residues. Written as DNA, the CDR3 is TGCAGTGCTAGAGATATCCCAGGGGGCTACACTGAAGCTTTCTTT. This codes for CSARDIPGGYTEAFF.

Comment on this clonotype: A read error is possible here, since a much larger clone lies one base away. CDR3 in DNA: TGTGCCAGCAGTCTCTGGACAGGGGGCGTAACAGATACGCAGCATTTT. Amino acids: CASSLWTGGVTDTQHF. This chain joins TRBV28 and TRBJ2-3; TRBD1 agrees at 11 bases. The end of the DNA is better explained by TRBJ1-5, so the J call may be wrong. The germline CDR1 and CDR2 sequences are MDHEN and SYDVKM. This CDR3 spans 16 amino acids.

The table lists this clonotype with many counts. The V gene is TRBV28, the J gene TRBJ2-5; D ambiguous. This CDR3 is 12 amino acids long. Germline values: CDR1 MDHEN, CDR2 SYDVKM. With 5 bases removed from V and 1 base from J, the gap between germline ends came to 5 bases. The CDR3 sequence: CASSRPQETQYF. CDR3 nucleotides: TGTGCCAGCAGTCGCCCCCAAGAGACCCAGTACTTC.

This rearrangement joins TRBV29-1 to TRBJ1-1; D gene ambiguous. The germline gives CDR1 SQVTM, CDR2 ANQGSEA. Trimming took off 7 bases at V and 6 bases at J, with 15 bases between the two ends. The CDR3 contains 12 residues. The CDR3, as DNA: TGCAGCGGCTACAGCATCAACGCTGAAGCTTTCTTT. Encoded protein: CSGYSINAEAFF.

This clonotype is a singleton in its sample. A clone one base away is much larger, so this may be a read error. The chain couples TRBV6-5 to TRBJ1-1; D is unclear. Per germline, CDR1 MNHEY and CDR2 SVGAGI. Trimming cost V 8 bases and J 5 bases, with 15 bases left between them. CDR3 length: 13 residues. The CDR3 here is CASRADEITEAFF. In DNA form, the CDR3 reads TGTGCCAGCCGGGCCGATGAGATTACTGAAGCTTTCTTT.

This clonotype was picked up many times. The V gene is TRBV7-9, the J gene TRBJ2-7; a possible D gene is TRBD2 (6 bases). Germline CDR1 reads SEHNR; CDR2 reads FQNEAQ (reference sequence). The germline V and J ends were trimmed by 1 base and 3 bases, with 13 bases remaining between them. The CDR3 is 15 amino acids. CDR3 amino acids: CASSLGFAGNYEQYF. The CDR3 bases are TGTGCCAGCAGCTTAGGTTTTGCGGGAAACTACGAGCAGTACTTC.

Only a few counts were recorded for this clonotype. This chain links TRBV19 with TRBJ2-7; 9 positions match TRBD1. Per germline, CDR1 LNHDA and CDR2 SQIVND (reference sequence). This CDR3 has 14 amino acids. With V trimmed by 4 bases and J by 5 bases, 6 bases remained unmatched. Written as DNA, the CDR3 is TGTGCCAGTAGTACGGGACAGGGATTCCACGAGCAGTACTTC. Its protein is CASSTGQGFHEQYF.

This clonotype was observed at least ten times. The chain is built from TRBV23-1 and TRBJ1-5; weak D call: TRBD1 (5 bases). TRBV23-1 is an open reading frame, and its role is uncertain. The ends were cut back, 0 bases at V and 0 bases at J, with 6 bases in the middle. The CDR3 has 15 residues. CDR3 residues: CASSQSDSSNQPQHF. CDR3 sequence (DNA): TGCGCCAGCAGTCAATCAGACAGTAGCAATCAGCCCCAGCATTTT.

The chain couples TRBV15 to TRBJ1-1; 8 bases are shared with TRBD1. Trimming at V came to 5 bases and at J to 6 bases, leaving 8 bases not matched to a gene. The germline V gene has CDR1 LNHNV and CDR2 YYDKDF (reference sequence). The CDR3 contains 14 residues. In DNA, the CDR3 is TGTGCCACCAGCGGGGGACAGGCTTTACCTGAAGCTTTCTTT. It translates to CATSGGQALPEAFF.

This clonotype came up once. V is TRBV30 and J is TRBJ2-1; D is unresolved. The germline V gene encodes CDR1 GTSNPN and CDR2 SVGIG (reference sequence). The CDR3 runs 13 residues. Trimming left V 0 bases short and J 9 bases short, with 12 bases between. This CDR3 reads CAWSVSSWREQFF. DNA for the CDR3: TGTGCCTGGAGTGTTTCGTCATGGCGTGAGCAGTTCTTC.

This chain links TRBV6-2 or TRBV6-3 with TRBJ2-1, with TRBD2 identical over 8 bases. This CDR3 comprises 16 residues. With 2 bases clipped from V and 7 bases from J, the junction kept 10 bases outside the gene matches. Germline V lookup: CDR1 MNHEY, CDR2 SVGEGT. As DNA, the CDR3 is TGTGCCAGCAGTTACGGTAGTACGGGAGGGCCTAATGAGCAGTTCTTC. This sequence encodes CASSYGSTGGPNEQFF.

The table lists this clonotype with many counts. The genes are TRBV4-1 and TRBJ2-7; 11 nucleotides match TRBD1. Germline CDR1 reads MGHRA; CDR2 reads YSYEKL. The CDR3 runs 15 residues. The junction had 4 bases not matched to a gene; V was cut back by 4 bases and J by 2 bases. As DNA, the CDR3 is TGCGCCAGCAGCCTCGGACAGGGGGCAACCTACGAGCAGTACTTC. This codes for CASSLGQGATYEQYF.

Concerning this clonotype itself: A much larger clone lies a single base off, so this may be a read error. The chain uses TRBV7-3 and TRBJ2-7; 9 nucleotides match TRBD2. CDR1 SGHTA and CDR2 FQGTGA come from the germline V gene. CDR3 size: 14 residues. The CDR3 sequence: CTSSPSGIFDEQYF. The CDR3 DNA is TGTACCAGCAGCCCTAGCGGGATCTTCGACGAGCAGTACTTC. Drawing the rest from reference TRBV7-3 and TRBJ2-7, the complete variable domain is GAGVSQTPSNKVTEKGKYVELRCDPISGHTALYWYRQSLGQGPEFLIYFQGTGAADDSGLPNDRFFAVRPEGSVSTLKIQRTERGDSAVYLCTSSPSGIFDEQYFGPGTRLTVT.

This clonotype was counted only a few times. J is TRBJ1-3 and V is TRBV7-6; D gene uncertain. The CDR3 runs 13 residues. Trimming left V 5 bases short and J 2 bases short, with 7 bases between. From germline, CDR1 is SGHVS and CDR2 FNYEAQ. CDR3 sequence: CASSPSPGNTIYF. Written as DNA, the CDR3 is TGTGCCAGCAGCCCGAGTCCTGGAAACACCATATATTTT. Combining the CDR3 with reference TRBV7-6 and TRBJ1-3 gives the whole variable domain GAGVSQSPRYKVTKRGQDVALRCDPISGHVSLYWYRQALGQGPEFLTYFNYEAQQDKSGLPNDRFSAERPEGSISTLTIQRTEQRDSAMYRCASSPSPGNTIYFGEGSWLTVV.

In its sample, this clonotype was seen once. The J gene is TRBJ2-5, the V gene TRBV11-2; no firm D call. This CDR3 has 16 residues. V gave up 0 bases and J gave up 1 base, with 12 bases separating them. Germline values: CDR1 SGHAT, CDR2 FQNNGV. The CDR3 is CASSLDSYSIQETQYF. CDR3 in DNA: TGTGCCAGCAGCTTAGATTCATACTCAATCCAAGAGACCCAGTACTTC.

The rearrangement uses TRBV20-1 and TRBJ2-7; TRBD2 matches 10 bases. The CDR3 has 17 residues. CDR1 and CDR2 (germline): DFQATT, SNEGSKA (reference sequence). The V and J ends lost 2 bases and 0 bases, in that order; junction bases with no gene match: 10. CDR3 nucleotide sequence: TGCAGTGCTAGAATTCATCTACTAGCGGGAAGCTCCTACGAGCAGTACTTC. Encoded protein: CSARIHLLAGSSYEQYF.

This chain joins TRBV30 and TRBJ1-1, with 9 bases fitting TRBD1. CDR3 size: 16 residues. Trimming cost V 3 bases and J 1 base; bases outside gene matches: 9. Germline assignment: CDR1 GTSNPN and CDR2 SVGIG (reference sequence). CDR3: CAWRDRGHIANTEAFF. In DNA form, the CDR3 reads TGTGCCTGGAGGGACAGGGGACATATAGCGAACACTGAAGCTTTCTTT.

The chain carries TRBV12-3 or TRBV12-4 and TRBJ1-1; D perhaps matches TRBD1 (5 bases). The CDR3 consists of 11 residues. V was pared by 3 bases and J by 11 bases, with 10 bases between. In DNA form, the CDR3 reads TGTGCCAGCAGTTTTGGACACATCGCTTTCTTT. Translated, it gives CASSFGHIAFF.

J is TRBJ2-5 and V is TRBV11-2; the D call may be TRBD1 or TRBD2 (5 bases each). CDR3 size: 15 residues. The germline V gene has CDR1 SGHAT and CDR2 FQNNGV. Trimming pared 4 bases from V and 1 base from J, leaving 13 bases between. The CDR3 DNA reads as TGTGCCAGCAGCTCCGTGGGGGAGTTCCAAGAGACCCAGTACTTC. Translated, it gives CASSSVGEFQETQYF.

In regard to this clonotype: The CDR3 carries no conserved terminal phenylalanine or tryptophan, so it likely arises from a read error. In DNA form, the CDR3 reads TGCGCCAGCAGCCAAGAAAGTCAGGGGGCGAATGGCTACACCCTC. Residues: CASSQESQGANGYTL. J is TRBJ1-2 and V is TRBV4-1, with 8 positions matching TRBD1. The ends lost 0 bases at V and 6 bases at J; junction bases unmatched: 6. This CDR3 has 15 residues. Germline V lookup: CDR1 MGHRA, CDR2 YSYEKL.

This clonotype was seen more than once but under ten times. V and J are TRBV6-5 and TRBJ2-3, with D hard to call. CDR3 size: 14 residues. The V gene's germline CDR1 is MNHEY and CDR2 SVGAGI. V lost 5 bases and J lost 5, with 14 bases in between. The CDR3 protein is CASSTPLVVDTQYF. CDR3 in DNA: TGTGCCAGCAGTACGCCCCTGGTCGTAGATACGCAGTATTTT.

This clonotype was seen a few times. A read error is possible here, since a much larger clone lies one base away. This chain connects TRBV12-3 or TRBV12-4 to TRBJ1-1; 7 bases align to TRBD1. This CDR3 spans 12 amino acids. CDR3: CAGRGTHTEAFF. The DNA of the CDR3 is TGTGCCGGCAGGGGGACCCACACTGAAGCTTTCTTT.

The sample holds a few counts of this clonotype. V usage is TRBV20-1 and J usage is TRBJ2-7, with TRBD2 matching over 8 bases. V lost 6 bases, J lost 7 bases, and 11 bases stayed unmatched. The CDR3 runs 13 residues. The germline V gene has CDR1 DFQATT and CDR2 SNEGSKA (reference sequence). The CDR3 region is CSAAGAYGVEQYF. In nucleotides, the CDR3 is TGCAGTGCAGCGGGAGCGTACGGGGTAGAGCAGTACTTC.

The chain is built from TRBV5-1 and TRBJ2-3; 8 bases line up with TRBD2. The CDR3 spans 16 residues. V shed 4 bases and J 4 bases; nucleotides not matched to a gene: 11. The germline CDR1 and CDR2 sequences are SGHRS and YFSETQ. This chain's CDR3 is CASSPGGGGPPDTQYF. CDR3 bases: TGCGCCAGCAGCCCGGGGGGGGGGGGCCCACCAGATACGCAGTATTTT.

The chain combines TRBV4-1 with TRBJ1-1, with 7 bases lining up with TRBD1. CDR1 and CDR2 (germline): MGHRA, YSYEKL. The CDR3 consists of 15 residues. The V segment lost 0 bases and the J segment 3 bases; nucleotides outside the gene matches: 4. CDR3 DNA sequence: TGCGCCAGCAGCCAAGATACAGGGGAGGACACTGAAGCTTTCTTT. Amino acids: CASSQDTGEDTEAFF.

Many counts were recorded for this clonotype. The CDR3 loop is CASSVTGPDTQYF. As DNA, the CDR3 is TGTGCCAGTAGTGTGACGGGTCCGGATACGCAGTATTTT. This chain uses TRBV19 with TRBJ2-3; D is unclear. The CDR3 runs to 13 residues. Between the trimmed V and J ends, which lost 5 bases and 6 bases, there was a span of 12 bases. Germline V gene sequence: CDR1 LNHDA, CDR2 SQIVND (reference sequence).

As regards this clonotype: Compared with germline, one end of the junction differs, possibly owing to a read error. The chain employs TRBV23-1 and TRBJ1-6; 7 nucleotides agree with TRBD1. TRBV23-1 is an open reading frame, and its role is uncertain. The CDR3 runs 14 residues. CDR3 bases: TGCGCCAGGACAGGGACCTCCTATAGTTCACCCCTCCACTTT. Amino acids: CARTGTSYSSPLHF.